The present T cell receptor beta chain was sequenced within a study of shared clonotypes between healthy human individuals. Study context: Each donor's CD8 memory used one plate, CD8 naive two, each CD4 subset three.

At the deep level, the assay was run. TCRdb's table, derived via immunoSEQ multiplex PCR, lists solely in-frame clones and lacks some. The sample consists of over a million clones, around 97% of them appearing once. About this clone itself: Its target is unknown.

The CDR3 covers 16 residues. Germline loops: CDR1 SGHNT, CDR2 YYREEE (reference sequence). Deletions cut 6 bases from V and 3 bases from J, with 20 bases between. General study findings and limits: Clonotype sharing among the donors was expected to vary with sequencing depth. Despite large depth, sorted-subset datasets appeared incompletely sequenced.

The sequencing sample was made of naive CD4+ T cells sorted from blood. Subset defined: CD45RA+ positively selected. This clonotype was obtained from a man aged 25 to 45 in good health. This sequence joins TRBV5-4 and TRBJ2-3; D assignment may be TRBD1 or TRBD2 (5 bases each). CDR3 nucleotides: TGTGCCAGCACCGTCGGGGCAGGGTTGAGTACAGATACGCAGTATTTT. It encodes CASTVGAGLSTDTQYF.